These 2 T cell receptor beta chains were sequenced from one sample in a study of CD8 T cells in ankylosing spondylitis. TCRdb fed the 5' RACE reads into MiXCR, producing one record per CDR3 protein. Among about 220,000 distinct CDR3 sequences listed, about 11% were seen once. The specimen was blood, either unsorted or a sorted T cell fraction (not recorded which). These receptor sequences come from a male donor with ankylosing spondylitis or in good health (not recorded which).

This clonotype was recorded a few times. The chain employs TRBV20-1 and TRBJ2-3; 9 positions agree with TRBD1. Germline CDR1 and CDR2: DFQATT and SNEGSKA (reference sequence). J lost 3 bases, V lost 5 bases, and 6 bases had no gene match. The CDR3 extends over 14 amino acids. In nucleotides, the CDR3 is TGCAGTGCTGGGGACAGGGTGGGAACAGATACGCAGTATTTT. It yields the protein CSAGDRVGTDTQYF.

This clonotype was recorded many times. The chain uses TRBV28 and TRBJ2-5; possibly TRBD2 for D (5 bases). The germline gives CDR1 MDHEN, CDR2 SYDVKM. The V gene lost 6 bases and the J gene lost 5 bases, with 16 bases spanning the gap. The CDR3 consists of 14 residues. The CDR3 protein is CASRGSGGWETQYF. CDR3 sequence (DNA): TGTGCCAGCAGAGGCAGCGGTGGATGGGAGACCCAGTACTTC.